Listed below are T cell receptor beta chains from one sample, sequenced in a study of identical twins. TCRdb re-called the 5' RACE reads through MiXCR, storing one row per CDR3 protein. In the table there are about 1.7 million distinct CDR3 sequences, around 29% of which are singletons. Sequencing used cord blood. All receptors derive from a newborn girl in good health. Each CDR3 is given with its conserved first and last residue. Fields, in order: V gene, clone size, J gene, D gene, CDR3 DNA, CDR3 protein. The D gene is left open where the match is weak. Part of the rows lack a size; the others show once, few, many or a class for expanded clones.

>TRBV2|-|TRBJ2-5|-
TGTGCCATCCGAGGCTCAGTAGGGCAGTACTTC
CAIRGSVGQYF
>TRBV6-5|-|TRBJ2-3|TRBD2
TGTGCCAGCAGTTACTCGACTAGCGGGAGGGCTAGCACAGATACGCAGTATTTT
CASSYSTSGRASTDTQYF
>TRBV27|few|TRBJ2-1|TRBD1
TGTGCCAGCTCCCCTTCCCGGGACAGGGGGAATGAGCAGTTCTTC
CASSPSRDRGNEQFF
>TRBV24-1|-|TRBJ2-1|-
TGTGCCACCAGTGACCCCGGACTACCGGAGCAGTTCTTC
CATSDPGLPEQFF
>TRBV9|many|TRBJ1-2|-
TGTGCCAGCAGCGTAAGTGGAGGGAGCTATGGCTACACCTTC
CASSVSGGSYGYTF
>TRBV29-1|few|TRBJ2-7|-
TGCAGCGTTGACATGTCTGCGGGCGGCGACGAGCAGTACTTC
CSVDMSAGGDEQYF
>TRBV2|-|TRBJ1-2|TRBD1
TGTGCCAGCAGGGGGACAGGGAGTACCTATGGCTACACCTTC
CASRGTGSTYGYTF
>TRBV10-3|-|TRBJ1-2|-
TGTGCCATCAGTGAGTCGAGTCCCAACTATGGCTACACCTTC
CAISESSPNYGYTF
>TRBV20-1|few|TRBJ1-5|-
TGCAGTGCTCACCGGGTTTCCAATCAGCCCCAGCATTTT
CSAHRVSNQPQHF
>TRBV20-1|few|TRBJ2-1|TRBD2
TGCAGTGCTTTGACTAGCGGCTACAATGAGCAGTTCTTC
CSALTSGYNEQFF
>TRBV10-3|many|TRBJ2-7|TRBD1
TGTGCCATCACGGACAGGGCATTCTACGAGCAGTACTTC
CAITDRAFYEQYF
>TRBV18|-|TRBJ2-4|-
TGTGCCAGCTCACCAGGGAGGCACGACATTCAGTACTTC
CASSPGRHDIQYF
>TRBV7-2|many|TRBJ2-7|-
TGTGCCAGCAGTTTAAGTCTTACCTACGAGCAGTACTTC
CASSLSLTYEQYF
>TRBV10-3|-|TRBJ1-5|-
TGTGCCATCAAGGGGGAAGGGCAGCCCCAGCATTTT
CAIKGEGQPQHF
>TRBV20-1|few|TRBJ2-3|TRBD2
TGCAGTGCCACCACTAGCGGGGGGCCCGGCACAGATACGCAGTATTTT
CSATTSGGPGTDTQYF
>TRBV29-1|-|TRBJ2-5|TRBD1
TGCAGCGTTAACAGGGGTGGGGAGACCCAGTACTTC
CSVNRGGETQYF
>TRBV27|few|TRBJ1-5|TRBD1
TGTGCCAGCAGTTTAATTTCGCACAGGGGAGGGTATCAGCCCCAGCATTTT
CASSLISHRGGYQPQHF
>TRBV11-2|-|TRBJ2-7|TRBD2
TGTGCCAGCAGCTTAGGAAGACTAGCGGGGCCTGCGACTCCGTACGAGCAGTACTTC
CASSLGRLAGPATPYEQYF
>TRBV28|few|TRBJ2-7|TRBD2
TGTGCCAGCACCTTTTCTGGGAGGGGCTCCTACAATGAGCAGTACTTC
CASTFSGRGSYNEQYF
>TRBV12-5|few|TRBJ1-1|TRBD1
TGTGCTAGTGGTTTGGTAGGCGGACAGGGACTCACTGAAGCTTTCTTT
CASGLVGGQGLTEAFF
>TRBV5-6|-|TRBJ2-1|TRBD2
TGTGCCAGCAGCCCGGGACTAGCGGGGGGCCGACACAATGAGCAGTTCTTC
CASSPGLAGGRHNEQFF
>TRBV14|-|TRBJ1-6|-
TGTGCCAGCAGCCAAGGAACGTTTAATTCACCCCTCCACTTT
CASSQGTFNSPLHF